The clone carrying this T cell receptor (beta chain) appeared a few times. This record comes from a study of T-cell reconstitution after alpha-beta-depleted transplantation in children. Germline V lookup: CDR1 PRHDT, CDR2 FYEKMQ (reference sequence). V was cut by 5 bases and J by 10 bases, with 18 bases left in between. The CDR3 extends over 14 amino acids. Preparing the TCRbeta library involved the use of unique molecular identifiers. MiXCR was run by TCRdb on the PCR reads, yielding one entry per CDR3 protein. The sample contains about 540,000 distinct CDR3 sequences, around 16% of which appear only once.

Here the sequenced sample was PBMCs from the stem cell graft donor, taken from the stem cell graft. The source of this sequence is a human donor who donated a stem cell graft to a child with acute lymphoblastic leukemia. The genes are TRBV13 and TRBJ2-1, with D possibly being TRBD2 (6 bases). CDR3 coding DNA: TGTGCCAGCAGCCTGGGGCGGGGAGTAGAAGAGCAGTTCTTC. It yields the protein CASSLGRGVEEQFF. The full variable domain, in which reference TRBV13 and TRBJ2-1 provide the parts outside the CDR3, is AAGVIQSPRHLIKEKRETATLKCYPIPRHDTVYWYQQGPGQDPQFLISFYEKMQSDKGSIPDRFSAQQFSDYHSELNMSSLELGDSALYFCASSLGRGVEEQFFGPGTRLTVL.